This is a list of T cell receptor beta chains from one sample in a study of neoadjuvant anti-PD-1 for oral cavity cancer. Sequenced by immunoSEQ multiplex PCR; TCRdb stores in-frame clones only, minus some. The sample holds 15,000 to 20,000 clones, around 69% seen once. The specimen comprised PBMCs, sampled before nivolumab (anti-PD-1) treatment. The source of these receptors is a person aged 35-79 years with oral cavity squamous cell carcinoma. Both conserved end residues are part of each CDR3. The order of the fields is J gene, clone size, V gene, D gene, CDR3 DNA, CDR3 protein. The D gene is left open where the match is weak. For some rows the clone size is stated as once, few or many, or as a class when expanded; others skip it.

TRBJ2-1	-	TRBV6-6	-	TGTGCCAGCAGTTACTCTCAGGTGGGGGAGCAGTTCTTC	CASSYSQVGEQFF
TRBJ1-1	-	TRBV6-1	-	TGTGCCAGCACCTCCCGACTCGGGGCCGACACTGAAGCTTTCTTT	CASTSRLGADTEAFF
TRBJ2-7	-	TRBV5-4	TRBD2	TGTGCCAGCAGCTTGGGAGCGGGAGGGTTGTACGAGCAGTACTTC	CASSLGAGGLYEQYF
TRBJ2-3	-	TRBV30	-	TGTGCCTGGAGTCCGCCCACAGATACGCAGTATTTT	CAWSPPTDTQYF
TRBJ2-5	-	TRBV29-1	-	TGCAGCGTGGGGCCCGGGGAAGAGACCCAGTACTTC	CSVGPGEETQYF
TRBJ2-5	-	TRBV4-2	TRBD2	TGTGCCAGCAGCTCCCTTAGCGGGACGGAGACCCAGTACTTC	CASSSLSGTETQYF
TRBJ2-1	-	TRBV7-8	-	TGTGCCAGCAGCTTACGGCGCCAGATCTACAATGAGCAGTTCTTC	CASSLRRQIYNEQFF
TRBJ1-2	-	TRBV9	-	TGTGCCAGCAGCGTAGTCTCAGGGAACGGCTACACCTTC	CASSVVSGNGYTF
TRBJ1-5	-	TRBV11-2	-	TGTGCCAGCAGCTATGAGGGCAGGGGTAATCAGCCCCAGCATTTT	CASSYEGRGNQPQHF
TRBJ2-1	-	TRBV11-2	-	TGTGCCAGCAGCTCCCCGGGACTTTACAATGAGCAGTTCTTC	CASSSPGLYNEQFF
TRBJ1-3	-	TRBV29-1	-	TGCAGCGTCTTGACCCTCTCTGGAAACACCATATATTTT	CSVLTLSGNTIYF
TRBJ2-7	-	TRBV4-1	-	TGCGCCAGCAGCCAAGGGGCCTCGGCCAACTACTACGAGCAGTACTTC	CASSQGASANYYEQYF
TRBJ2-3	-	TRBV11-1	TRBD1	TGTGCCAGCAGCCAAGCCGGGACAGATCCCACAGATACGCAGTATTTT	CASSQAGTDPTDTQYF
TRBJ2-7	-	TRBV5-4	-	TGTGCCAGCAGCCACATAACAGCCGACACCTACGAGCAGTACTTC	CASSHITADTYEQYF
TRBJ1-5	once	TRBV5-1	-	TGCGCCAGCAGCTTGGAGGGGGGGTATCAGCCCCAGCATTTT	CASSLEGGYQPQHF